This T cell receptor beta chain was sequenced during a study of cytomegalovirus exposure and HLA in healthy donors. The CDR3 consists of 15 residues. Germline CDR1 SGHRS, CDR2 YFSETQ. Trimming at V came to 0 bases and at J to 8 bases, leaving 5 bases not matched to a gene. PCR involved 60 Vbeta and 13 Jbeta primers. Only in-frame clones appear in the TCRdb table, and some are missing; sequencing was by immunoSEQ multiplex PCR. The sample lists tens of thousands of clones; 63% were seen once. This clone was detected a few times. This sequence joins TRBV5-1 and TRBJ1-3, with 10 bases lining up with TRBD1. The TCR originated in a young woman in good health and CMV-seronegative. The specimen was PBMCs. The CDR3 DNA reads TGCGCCAGCAGCTTGGAGACAGGGGGCATTTACACCATATATTTT. It encodes CASSLETGGIYTIYF.